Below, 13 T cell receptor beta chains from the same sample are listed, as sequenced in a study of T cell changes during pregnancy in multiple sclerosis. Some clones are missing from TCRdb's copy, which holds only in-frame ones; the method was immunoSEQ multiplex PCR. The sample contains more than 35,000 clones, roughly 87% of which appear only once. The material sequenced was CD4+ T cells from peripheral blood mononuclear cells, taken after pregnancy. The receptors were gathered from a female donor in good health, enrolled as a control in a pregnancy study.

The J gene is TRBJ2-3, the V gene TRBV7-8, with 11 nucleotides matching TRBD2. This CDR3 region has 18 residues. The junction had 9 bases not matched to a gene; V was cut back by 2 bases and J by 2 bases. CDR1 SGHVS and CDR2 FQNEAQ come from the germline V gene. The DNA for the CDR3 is TGTGCCAGCAGCTTACGAACTAGCGGGGGCCTACCCACAGATACGCAGTATTTT. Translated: CASSLRTSGGLPTDTQYF. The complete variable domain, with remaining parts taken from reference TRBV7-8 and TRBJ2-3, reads GAGVSQSPRYKVAKRGQDVALRCDPISGHVSLFWYQQALGQGPEFLTYFQNEAQLDKSGLPSDRFFAERPEGSVSTLKIQRTQQEDSAVYLCASSLRTSGGLPTDTQYFGPGTRLTVL.

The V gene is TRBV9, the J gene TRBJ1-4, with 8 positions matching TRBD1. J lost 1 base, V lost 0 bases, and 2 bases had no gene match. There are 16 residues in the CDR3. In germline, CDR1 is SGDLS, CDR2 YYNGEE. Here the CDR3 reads CASSVGQGRTNEKLFF. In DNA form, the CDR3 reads TGTGCCAGCAGCGTAGGACAGGGGAGAACTAATGAAAAACTGTTTTTT.

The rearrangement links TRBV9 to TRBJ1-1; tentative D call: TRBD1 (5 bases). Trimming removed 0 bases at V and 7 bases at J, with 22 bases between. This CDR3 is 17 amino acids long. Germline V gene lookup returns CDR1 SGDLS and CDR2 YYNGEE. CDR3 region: CASSVGAGGAIHVEAFF. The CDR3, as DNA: TGTGCCAGCAGCGTAGGGGCAGGAGGGGCCATACATGTTGAAGCTTTCTTT.

The CDR3 nucleotides are TGTGCCAGCAGCTTGGGACAGGGGGCTGGGGAGACCCAGTACTTC. Translation: CASSLGQGAGETQYF. The genes are TRBV7-7 and TRBJ2-5, with TRBD1 matching 12 bases. V trimming: 3 bases; J trimming: 5 bases; junction bases outside the gene matches: 4. There are 15 residues in the CDR3. CDR1 is SSHAT, CDR2 FNYEAQ, per germline (reference sequence).

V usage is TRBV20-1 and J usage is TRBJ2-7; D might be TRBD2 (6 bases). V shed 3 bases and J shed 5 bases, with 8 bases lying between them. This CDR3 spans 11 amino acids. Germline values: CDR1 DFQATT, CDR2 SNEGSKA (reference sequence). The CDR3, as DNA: TGCAGTGCTAGGATAGCGGACGAGCAGTACTTC. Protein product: CSARIADEQYF.

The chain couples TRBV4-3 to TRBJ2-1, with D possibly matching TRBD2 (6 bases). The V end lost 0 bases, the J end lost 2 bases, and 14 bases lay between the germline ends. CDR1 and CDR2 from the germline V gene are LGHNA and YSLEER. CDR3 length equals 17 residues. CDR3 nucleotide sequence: TGCGCCAGCAGCCAAGATATTGGGGGGAGACCCTACAATGAGCAGTTCTTC. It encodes CASSQDIGGRPYNEQFF.

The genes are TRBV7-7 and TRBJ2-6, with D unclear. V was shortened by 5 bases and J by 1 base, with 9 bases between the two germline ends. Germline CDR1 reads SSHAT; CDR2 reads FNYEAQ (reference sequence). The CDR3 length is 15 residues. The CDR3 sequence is CASSPLMSGANVLTF. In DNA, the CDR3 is TGTGCCAGCAGCCCCTTAATGTCTGGGGCCAACGTCCTGACTTTC.

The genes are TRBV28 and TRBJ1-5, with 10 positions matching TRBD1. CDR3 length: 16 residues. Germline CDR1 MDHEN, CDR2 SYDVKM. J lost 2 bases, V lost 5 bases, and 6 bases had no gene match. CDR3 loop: CASSRSGTGGNQPQHF. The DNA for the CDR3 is TGTGCCAGCAGTCGCTCCGGGACAGGGGGCAATCAGCCCCAGCATTTT.

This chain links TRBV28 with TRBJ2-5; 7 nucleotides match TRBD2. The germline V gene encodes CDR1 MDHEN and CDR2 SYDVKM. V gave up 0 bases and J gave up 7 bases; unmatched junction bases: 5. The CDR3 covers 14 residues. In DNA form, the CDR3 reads TGTGCCAGCAGTTTATGGGGAGGGGACGGGACCCAGTACTTC. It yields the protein CASSLWGGDGTQYF. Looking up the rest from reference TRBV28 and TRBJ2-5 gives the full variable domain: DVKVTQSSRYLVKRTGEKVFLECVQDMDHENMFWYRQDPGLGLRLIYFSYDVKMKEKGDIPEGYSVSREKKERFSLILESASTNQTSMYLCASSLWGGDGTQYFGPGTRLLVL.

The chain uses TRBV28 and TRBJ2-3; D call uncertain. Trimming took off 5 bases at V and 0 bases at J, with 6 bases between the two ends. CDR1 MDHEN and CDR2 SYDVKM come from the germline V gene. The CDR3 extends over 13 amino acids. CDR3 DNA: TGTGCCAGCAGTCCTACGAGCACAGATACGCAGTATTTT. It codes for CASSPTSTDTQYF.

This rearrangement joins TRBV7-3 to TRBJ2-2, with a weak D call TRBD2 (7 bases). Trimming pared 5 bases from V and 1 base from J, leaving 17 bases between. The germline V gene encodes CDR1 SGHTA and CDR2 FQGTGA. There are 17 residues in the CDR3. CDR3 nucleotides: TGTGCCAGCAGCCCCCAACCCGGGGGGCTGAACACCGGGGAGCTGTTTTTT. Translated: CASSPQPGGLNTGELFF. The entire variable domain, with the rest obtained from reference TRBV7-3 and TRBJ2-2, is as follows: GAGVSQTPSNKVTEKGKYVELRCDPISGHTALYWYRQSLGQGPEFLIYFQGTGAADDSGLPNDRFFAVRPEGSVSTLKIQRTERGDSAVYLCASSPQPGGLNTGELFFGEGSRLTVL.

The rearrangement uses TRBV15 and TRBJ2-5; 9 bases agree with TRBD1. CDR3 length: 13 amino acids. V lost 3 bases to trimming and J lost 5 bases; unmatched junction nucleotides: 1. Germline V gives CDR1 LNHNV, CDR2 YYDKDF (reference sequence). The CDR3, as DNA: TGTGCCACCAGCAGGGGGACAGGGGAGACCCAGTACTTC. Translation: CATSRGTGETQYF.

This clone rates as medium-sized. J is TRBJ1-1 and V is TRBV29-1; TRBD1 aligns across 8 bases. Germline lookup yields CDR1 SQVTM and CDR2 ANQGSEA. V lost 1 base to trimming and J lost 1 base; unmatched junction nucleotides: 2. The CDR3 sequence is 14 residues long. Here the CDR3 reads CSVEAGTGNTEAFF. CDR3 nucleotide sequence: TGCAGCGTTGAAGCCGGGACAGGGAACACTGAAGCTTTCTTT.